The 17 T cell receptor beta chains below were found in one sample sequenced in a study of CD8 T cells in ankylosing spondylitis (dated 2017 in TCRdb). Paper-wide results and their limitations: A TCR beta motif made up of eight highly homologous amino acid variants appeared to be characteristic of blood from ankylosing spondylitis patients.

These receptors are not linked to any known antigen. Libraries were prepared through 5' RACE. The instrument was an Illumina HiSeq 2500. The public reads were reprocessed in TCRdb via fastp at Q25 and MiXCR, keeping in-frame beta chains. Entries are consolidated by CDR3 protein sequence, retaining the most common genes and DNA. Recorded for this sample are approximately 540,000 distinct CDR3 sequences; 10% to 15% of them occurred a single time. About 6.5% of the sample rests with the top ten. Sequencing used blood, either unsorted or a sorted T cell fraction (not recorded which). These receptors were obtained from a male donor with ankylosing spondylitis.

The chain recombines TRBV20-1 with TRBJ2-1; 8 bases match TRBD2. V dropped 3 bases and J dropped 0; count of bases not matched to a gene: 1. The V gene's germline CDR1 is DFQATT and CDR2 SNEGSKA (reference sequence). The CDR3 length is 14 residues. The CDR3 loop is CSASLAGSYNEQFF. CDR3 bases: TGCAGTGCTAGCCTAGCGGGCTCCTACAATGAGCAGTTCTTC.

The genes are TRBV20-1 and TRBJ2-1; maybe TRBD2 (7 bases). V lost 1 base to trimming and J lost 5 bases, with 15 bases between them. CDR1 and CDR2 (germline): DFQATT, SNEGSKA (reference sequence). The CDR3 contains 15 residues. CDR3 amino acids: CSARGPRGADNEQFF. Written as DNA, the CDR3 is TGCAGTGCTAGAGGCCCCCGGGGGGCGGACAATGAGCAGTTCTTC.

The gene calls are TRBV6-5 and TRBJ2-2, with 7 bases matching TRBD1. V gave up 0 bases and J gave up 3 bases; unmatched junction bases: 4. This CDR3 has 16 residues. From germline, CDR1 is MNHEY and CDR2 SVGAGI. The CDR3, as DNA: TGTGCCAGCAGTTACTCGGGACAGTTCTACACCGGGGAGCTGTTTTTT. Protein sequence: CASSYSGQFYTGELFF.

This clonotype has more than one count but fewer than ten. The chain employs TRBV12-5 and TRBJ2-2; D not resolved. V lost 2 bases and J 2 bases, leaving 6 bases between the germline ends. This CDR3 contains 14 residues. Germline V gene lookup returns CDR1 LGHNT and CDR2 FRNRAP. The CDR3 here is CASGLFPNTGELFF. DNA of the CDR3: TGTGCTAGTGGTTTGTTCCCAAACACCGGGGAGCTGTTTTTT. Looking up the rest from reference TRBV12-5 and TRBJ2-2 gives the full variable domain: DARVTQTPRHKVTEMGQEVTMRCQPILGHNTVFWYRQTMMQGLELLAYFRNRAPLDDSGMPKDRFSAEMPDATLATLKIQPSEPRDSAVYFCASGLFPNTGELFFGEGSRLTVL.

The chain links TRBV7-8 to TRBJ1-1, with D maybe TRBD1 (6 bases). CDR1 is SGHVS and CDR2 is FQNEAQ in the germline V gene. Trimming took 3 bases from V and 4 from J, leaving 21 bases between them. This CDR3 spans 17 amino acids. The CDR3 spells CASSLIRGDPELTEAFF. The CDR3 region has the DNA TGTGCCAGCAGCTTGATCAGGGGCGACCCTGAACTCACTGAAGCTTTCTTT.

The chain employs TRBV10-2 and TRBJ2-7; D might be TRBD1 (5 bases). Looked up from germline, CDR1 is WSHSY and CDR2 is SAAADI. V lost 0 bases and J 6 bases, leaving 12 bases between the germline ends. CDR3 size: 14 residues. The CDR3 loop is CASSESGPGPEQYV. The DNA for the CDR3 is TGCGCCAGCAGTGAGTCCGGGCCAGGGCCCGAGCAGTACGTC.

This clonotype was recorded at least ten times. The chain recombines TRBV5-1 with TRBJ2-2, with 10 bases matching TRBD2. The ends lost 6 bases at V and 1 base at J; junction bases unmatched: 9. The CDR3 runs 17 residues. Per the germline V gene, CDR1 is SGHRS and CDR2 is YFSETQ. The CDR3 DNA reads as TGCGCCAGCACTCCGTCTTCTAGCGGGAGGAACACCGGGGAGCTGTTTTTT. Protein product: CASTPSSSGRNTGELFF.

The chain links TRBV20-1 to TRBJ2-1, with 8 bases matching TRBD2. Germline CDR1 reads DFQATT; CDR2 reads SNEGSKA (reference sequence). The J segment lost 8 bases and the V segment lost 3 bases, leaving 12 bases of the junction unmatched. The CDR3 runs to 15 residues. The CDR3 here is CSASPPAGVSYEQFF. The CDR3 DNA follows: TGCAGTGCTAGCCCTCCAGCGGGAGTATCGTATGAGCAGTTCTTC.

The gene calls are TRBV20-1 and TRBJ2-7, with 8 nucleotides matching TRBD1. Trimming took 7 bases from V and 6 from J; bases not matched to a gene: 8. CDR3 length: 12 residues. Germline V CDR1 and CDR2: DFQATT, SNEGSKA (reference sequence). CDR3 region: CSGRQGTGEQYV. The CDR3 coding sequence is TGCAGTGGCAGACAGGGGACGGGCGAGCAGTACGTC.

The sample holds a few counts of this clonotype. The chain carries TRBV6-2 or TRBV6-3 and TRBJ1-1, with D uncertain. This CDR3 is 15 amino acids long. CDR1 is MNHEY, CDR2 SVGEGT, per germline. With 0 bases removed from V and 0 bases from J, the gap between germline ends came to 8 bases. CDR3 region: CASSYSGRMNTEAFF. The DNA for the CDR3 is TGTGCCAGCAGTTACTCGGGCCGAATGAACACTGAAGCTTTCTTT.

The CDR3 is CASSEGLSTVPFF. DNA of the CDR3: TGTGCCAGCAGTGAAGGGTTGTCGACGGTTCCGTTCTTC. V is TRBV2 and J is TRBJ2-1; the D is unclear. This CDR3 contains 13 residues. The germline V gene encodes CDR1 SNHLY and CDR2 FYNNEI. V lost 1 base to trimming and J lost 15 bases, with 16 bases between them.

This clonotype has more than one count but fewer than ten. J is TRBJ2-2 and V is TRBV7-6; D may be TRBD2 (5 bases). V was shortened by 3 bases and J by 4 bases, with 15 bases between the two germline ends. This CDR3 contains 16 residues. Germline lookup yields CDR1 SGHVS and CDR2 FNYEAQ. The CDR3: CASSFPGGGTTGELFF. The CDR3 coding sequence is TGTGCCAGCAGCTTCCCAGGAGGTGGAACCACCGGGGAGCTGTTTTTT.

This clonotype was counted only a few times. The V and J genes are TRBV27 and TRBJ1-4; 10 nucleotides line up with TRBD1. The V and J ends lost 5 bases and 8 bases, in that order; junction bases with no gene match: 5. In germline, CDR1 is MNHEY, CDR2 SMNVEV (reference sequence). The CDR3 covers 14 residues. The CDR3 sequence is CASSRDRGYEKLFF. The CDR3 DNA reads as TGTGCCAGCAGTCGGGACAGGGGATACGAAAAACTGTTTTTT.

This clonotype was counted only a few times. CDR3 region: CASSLAQGAIEAFF. The CDR3 nucleotides read TGTGCCAGCAGCTTAGCACAGGGGGCGATTGAAGCTTTCTTT. This chain joins TRBV7-2 and TRBJ1-1; 9 bases match TRBD1. Germline loops: CDR1 SGHTA, CDR2 FQGNSA. The CDR3 length is 14 residues. After removal of 0 bases from V and 7 bases from J, the junction contained 3 bases not matched to a gene. Supplemented by reference TRBV7-2 and TRBJ1-1, the full variable domain reads GAGVSQSPSNKVTEKGKDVELRCDPISGHTALYWYRQSLGQGLEFLIYFQGNSAPDKSGLPSDRFSAERTGGSVSTLTIQRTQQEDSAVYLCASSLAQGAIEAFFGQGTRLTVV.

The chain recombines TRBV27 with TRBJ2-7; TRBD2 agrees at 8 bases. The CDR3 loop spans 16 amino acids. Unmatched junction bases numbered 8, after V lost 4 bases and J lost 0 bases. Germline V gene lookup returns CDR1 MNHEY and CDR2 SMNVEV (reference sequence). Here the CDR3 DNA reads TGTGCCAGCAGTTCTATAGCGGGAAGGAGCTCCTACGAGCAGTACTTC. Protein sequence: CASSSIAGRSSYEQYF.

This clonotype was seen a few times. The chain combines TRBV20-1 with TRBJ1-1, with D perhaps matching TRBD1 (5 bases). The CDR3 is 13 residues long. Per the germline V gene, CDR1 is DFQATT and CDR2 is SNEGSKA (reference sequence). V was pared by 6 bases and J by 3 bases, with 14 bases between. The CDR3 region is CSAGRGDDTEAFF. As DNA, the CDR3 is TGCAGTGCGGGGCGGGGGGACGACACTGAAGCTTTCTTT.

This clonotype was observed a few times. The CDR3 DNA follows: TGTGCCAGCAGCTTGGTGTCCCCGACAGATCAAGAGACCCAGTACTTC. Residues: CASSLVSPTDQETQYF. This chain connects TRBV5-6 to TRBJ2-5; D is possibly TRBD1 (5 bases). The CDR3 is 16 residues long. Germline V CDR1 and CDR2: SGHDT, YYEEEE. Deletions cut 0 bases from V and 2 bases from J, with 14 bases between.